The source of this TCR beta chain is a study of metastatic and nonmetastatic thyroid tumors. This clone was seen repeatedly, ten times or more. As yet, its antigen is unknown. Prior to thyroid surgery, none of the patients had received any treatment. Per the authors' pipeline: Built for papillary thyroid cancer, a distant-metastasis classifier drew on CDR3 differences across clinicopathological groups. TCRdb ran MiXCR on the PCR reads. These V and J calls originate from TCRdb's pipeline instead of the authors' own analysis. The sample lists approximately 39,000 clones; around 21% were seen once. Overall study results and limits: Reports indicated that malignant thyroid tumors showed significantly higher TCR beta diversity than benign nodules did, in blood and tumor.

The sequenced sample consisted of blood. This TCR derives from a female donor with papillary thyroid cancer or a benign thyroid nodule (not recorded which). Some clones in this sample may be carry-over from other donors' samples.

CDR3 region: CASSESGEINEQFF. The CDR3 DNA follows: TGCGCCAGCAGTGAGTCGGGAGAGATCAATGAGCAGTTCTTC. The gene calls are TRBV10-1 and TRBJ2-1; TRBD2 might be the D (5 bases). In germline, CDR1 is WNHNN, CDR2 SYGVQD (reference sequence). The CDR3 is 14 residues long. Trimming left V 0 bases short and J 6 bases short, with 9 bases between.